This TCR beta chain came from a study of T cells in Graves' hyperthyroidism and ophthalmopathy. A few counts support this clonotype. The CDR3 sequence is 13 residues long. From germline, CDR1 is ENHRY and CDR2 SYGVKD. V dropped 6 bases and J dropped 6; count of bases not matched to a gene: 7. RNA transcripts gave rise to amplified TCR beta CDR3 regions. TCR CDR3 regions were first amplified by RT-PCR with HTBI primers. TCRdb processed the multiplex PCR reads anew with MiXCR; each CDR3 protein has one entry. The sample records 600,000 to 700,000 distinct CDR3 sequences, around 15% being singletons. The sequence came from a woman aged 40 to 50 with Graves' ophthalmopathy. This chain joins TRBV10-3 and TRBJ1-1; 7 nucleotides agree with TRBD1. Source material: blood. The CDR3 nucleotides read TGTGCCATCAGGGCAACAGGGGACGCTGAAGCTTTCTTT. Protein product: CAIRATGDAEAFF.